Sequencing of this T cell receptor beta chain was carried out in a study of T cell responses to AZD1222 COVID-19 vaccine. The study's findings and limits: Repertoire sampling was restricted to post-peak T cell response timepoints.

Clones were sequenced by immunoSEQ multiplex PCR, and TCRdb holds only the in-frame ones, with some missing. The table includes some 180,000 clones, approximately 94% detected once. Points on this clone: Its target is not known.

Investigators merged groups given second doses at roughly 4 or roughly 12 weeks. The receptor was derived from an adult who received the AZD1222 COVID-19 vaccine. The specimen comprised peripheral blood, sampled 28 days after the second AZD1222 dose.

The CDR3 region has the DNA TGTGCCAGCAGCTTAGTTCGGGGCCGGAGAGAGACCCAGTACTTC. Translating it yields CASSLVRGRRETQYF. This sequence joins TRBV7-8 and TRBJ2-5, with D possibly being TRBD1 or TRBD2 (5 bases each). The CDR3 runs to 15 residues. The V end was cut by 1 base, the J end by 4 bases, with 13 bases between. Germline V gene lookup returns CDR1 SGHVS and CDR2 FQNEAQ. Using reference TRBV7-8 and TRBJ2-5 for the parts outside the CDR3, the full variable domain is GAGVSQSPRYKVAKRGQDVALRCDPISGHVSLFWYQQALGQGPEFLTYFQNEAQLDKSGLPSDRFFAERPEGSVSTLKIQRTQQEDSAVYLCASSLVRGRRETQYFGPGTRLLVL.